This is a list of T cell receptor beta chains from one sample in a study of identical twins. TCRdb passed the 5' RACE reads through MiXCR, listing each CDR3 protein once. In the table there are roughly 690,000 distinct CDR3 sequences, 6% to 6.5% of which are singletons. The sequenced sample was naive T cells sorted from blood. The receptors derive from a man in his late teens or twenties in good health. The CDR3 runs from the conserved cysteine through the conserved F or W. Each record gives: V gene, D gene, J gene, clone size, CDR3 DNA, CDR3 protein. D genes are given only for firm matches. Size is stated for part of the rows, as once, few or many counts, or as a class when the clone is expanded.

V gene: TRBV25-1; D gene: NA; J gene: TRBJ2-1; clone size: NA; CDR3 DNA: TGTGCCAGCAGTGAACCTCTTCTGAATGAGCAGTTCTTC; CDR3 protein: CASSEPLLNEQFF
V gene: TRBV5-1; D gene: TRBD2; J gene: TRBJ2-2; clone size: many; CDR3 DNA: TGCGCCAGCAGCTTGAATCCAGCGGGAGTTCCAGGGGAGCTGTTTTTT; CDR3 protein: CASSLNPAGVPGELFF
V gene: TRBV20-1; D gene: NA; J gene: TRBJ2-3; clone size: many; CDR3 DNA: TGCAGTGCTAGGGAGCAAGCCGCCACGCAGTATTTT; CDR3 protein: CSAREQAATQYF
V gene: TRBV9; D gene: TRBD1; J gene: TRBJ2-5; clone size: many; CDR3 DNA: TGTGCCAGCAGCGTACAGGGGGCGGGAGAGACCCAGTACTTC; CDR3 protein: CASSVQGAGETQYF
V gene: TRBV28; D gene: NA; J gene: TRBJ2-3; clone size: many; CDR3 DNA: TGTGCCAGCTGCGAAGGCTCAGATACGCAGTATTTT; CDR3 protein: CASCEGSDTQYF
V gene: TRBV4-3; D gene: NA; J gene: TRBJ2-1; clone size: few; CDR3 DNA: TGCGCCAGCAGCCAAGAGTGGAGGGGGTCCTACAATGAGCAGTTCTTC; CDR3 protein: CASSQEWRGSYNEQFF
V gene: TRBV7-2; D gene: NA; J gene: TRBJ1-4; clone size: few; CDR3 DNA: TGTGCCAGCAGCTTAGCGTTGACGGGGGTTTTGGAAAAACTGTTTTTT; CDR3 protein: CASSLALTGVLEKLFF
V gene: TRBV20-1; D gene: TRBD1; J gene: TRBJ2-7; clone size: few; CDR3 DNA: TGCAGTGCAGCCAGGACAGGAGCAAAATACGAGCAGTACTTC; CDR3 protein: CSAARTGAKYEQYF
V gene: TRBV20-1; D gene: NA; J gene: TRBJ2-1; clone size: many; CDR3 DNA: TGCAGTGCTAGATTAAGAGGGAGCTCCTACAATGAGCAGTTCTTC; CDR3 protein: CSARLRGSSYNEQFF
V gene: TRBV15; D gene: NA; J gene: TRBJ2-5; clone size: few; CDR3 DNA: TGTGCCACCAGCTCTCAATCTTCCGGGACAATCTACTTC; CDR3 protein: CATSSQSSGTIYF
V gene: TRBV6-5; D gene: NA; J gene: TRBJ2-1; clone size: many; CDR3 DNA: TGTGCCACCACGGGCTGGCAGGGTGAGCAGTTCTTC; CDR3 protein: CATTGWQGEQFF
V gene: TRBV6-1; D gene: TRBD1; J gene: TRBJ2-3; clone size: many; CDR3 DNA: TGTGCCAGCAGACGAACGCGACAGGGAACAGATACGCAGTATTTT; CDR3 protein: CASRRTRQGTDTQYF
V gene: TRBV6-2/TRBV6-3; D gene: TRBD1; J gene: TRBJ2-7; clone size: many; CDR3 DNA: TGTGCCAGCAGTTCGCCCAGAGACAGGGGGATCGAGCAGTACTTC; CDR3 protein: CASSSPRDRGIEQYF
V gene: TRBV11-2; D gene: NA; J gene: TRBJ2-1; clone size: many; CDR3 DNA: TGTGCCAGCAGCTTAGTATCAGGCCCCTACAATGAGCAGTTCTTC; CDR3 protein: CASSLVSGPYNEQFF
V gene: TRBV5-6; D gene: TRBD1; J gene: TRBJ2-2; clone size: many; CDR3 DNA: TGTGCCAGCAGCTTATTGGACAGGGGGATCACCGGGGAGCTGTTTTTT; CDR3 protein: CASSLLDRGITGELFF
V gene: TRBV5-5; D gene: TRBD1; J gene: TRBJ1-1; clone size: few; CDR3 DNA: TGTGCCAGCAGCCTCGGGACAGACAACACTGAAGCTTTCTTT; CDR3 protein: CASSLGTDNTEAFF
V gene: TRBV4-2; D gene: TRBD1; J gene: TRBJ2-3; clone size: many; CDR3 DNA: TGTGCCAGCAGCCATCTCCCAGGACAGGGGGTTATGTCGGATACGCAGTATTTT; CDR3 protein: CASSHLPGQGVMSDTQYF
V gene: TRBV6-1; D gene: NA; J gene: TRBJ2-5; clone size: few; CDR3 DNA: TGTGCCAGCAGTCGTTCTTCCGGGACATTGAGGGCTTGGGAGACCCAGTACTTC; CDR3 protein: CASSRSSGTLRAWETQYF
V gene: TRBV15; D gene: TRBD1; J gene: TRBJ2-3; clone size: many; CDR3 DNA: TGTGCCACCAGCCGCTTCGGACAGGCGGACACAGATACGCAGTATTTT; CDR3 protein: CATSRFGQADTDTQYF
V gene: TRBV7-2; D gene: NA; J gene: TRBJ1-1; clone size: many; CDR3 DNA: TGTGCCAGCAGCCATGTCCCCGACGCTGAAGCTTTCTTT; CDR3 protein: CASSHVPDAEAFF
V gene: TRBV7-9; D gene: NA; J gene: TRBJ2-2; clone size: few; CDR3 DNA: TGTGCCAGCAGCCTTCTTCTCTCACTGAACACCGGGGAGCTGTTTTTT; CDR3 protein: CASSLLLSLNTGELFF
V gene: TRBV20-1; D gene: NA; J gene: TRBJ1-5; clone size: many; CDR3 DNA: TGCAGTGCTAGTTCGGGTGTTGGCAATCAGCCCCAGCATTTT; CDR3 protein: CSASSGVGNQPQHF
V gene: TRBV10-1; D gene: NA; J gene: TRBJ2-6; clone size: many; CDR3 DNA: TGCGCCAGCAGTCCTACTCCGGGACGGAACTCTGGGGCCAACGTCCTGACTTTC; CDR3 protein: CASSPTPGRNSGANVLTF
V gene: TRBV29-1; D gene: NA; J gene: TRBJ2-5; clone size: many; CDR3 DNA: TGCAGCGTTGAGAACACTCAAGAGACCCAGTACTTC; CDR3 protein: CSVENTQETQYF
V gene: TRBV7-2; D gene: NA; J gene: TRBJ1-2; clone size: many; CDR3 DNA: TGTGCCAGCAGCCAAACAGGTTCCTATGGCTACACCTTC; CDR3 protein: CASSQTGSYGYTF
V gene: TRBV25-1; D gene: NA; J gene: TRBJ1-1; clone size: many; CDR3 DNA: TGTGCCAGCAGTGTCGGTTGGGGCGACACTGAAGCTTTCTTT; CDR3 protein: CASSVGWGDTEAFF
V gene: TRBV12-3/TRBV12-4; D gene: NA; J gene: TRBJ1-4; clone size: few; CDR3 DNA: TGTGCCAGCAGAAGACCCGGCCAGGAAAAACTGTTTTTT; CDR3 protein: CASRRPGQEKLFF